This T cell receptor beta chain was recovered during a study of identical twins. General study points: Rather than following the same donors, the conclusions depended on cross-sectional statistical analysis. Recombination models fit unrelated individuals' TCR alpha sharing but underestimated twins'. The authors noted that invariant MAIT and iNKT cells could partly confound zero-insertion analyses.

As concerns this clonotype: Its antigen remains unknown.

This CDR3 region has 14 residues. CDR1 and CDR2 from the germline V gene are SGHRS and YFSETQ. The V gene end was trimmed by 4 bases and the J gene end by 6 bases; junction bases not matched to a gene: 6. One entry per CDR3 protein, called by TCRdb with MiXCR from the 5' RACE reads. Of some 570,000 distinct CDR3 sequences in the sample, 20% to 25% were seen once. These same data were also listed under a study on yellow fever vaccine responses in identical twins.

The V call is TRBV5-1, the J call TRBJ2-7; 11 nucleotides line up with TRBD2. This TCR derives from a woman aged 18-30 years in good health. The sequenced material came from CD4+ T cells sorted from blood. The CDR3 protein is CASSPRLAGLEQYV. The DNA of the CDR3 is TGCGCCAGCAGCCCCAGACTAGCGGGGCTCGAGCAGTACGTC.